The text below deals with one TCR beta chain. Its specificity is not known. Germline-derived CDR1 and CDR2 are ENHRY and SYGVKD. The CDR3 totals 14 residues. With 2 bases removed from V and 5 bases from J, the gap between germline ends came to 9 bases. Method: immunoSEQ multiplex PCR; TCRdb's copy keeps in-frame clones and lacks some. This table has some 46,000 clones, 87% appearing once. The sample belongs to a study of OX40 agonist ivuxolimab in advanced cancers. Study outcomes and limitations: At doses 0.1 to 3.0 mg/kg, CD4+ and CD8+ clones expanded.

The starting material was CD4+ or CD8+ T cells sorted from blood, obtained in a trial of the OX40 agonist ivuxolimab. The rearrangement uses TRBV10-3 and TRBJ2-2, with D possibly TRBD2 on 6 matching bases. The receptor was derived from an adult with an advanced solid tumor such as melanoma, head and neck, liver or kidney cancer. Here the CDR3 reads CAISEGEETGELFF. CDR3 DNA sequence: TGTGCCATCAGTGAGGGGGAGGAAACCGGGGAGCTGTTTTTT.